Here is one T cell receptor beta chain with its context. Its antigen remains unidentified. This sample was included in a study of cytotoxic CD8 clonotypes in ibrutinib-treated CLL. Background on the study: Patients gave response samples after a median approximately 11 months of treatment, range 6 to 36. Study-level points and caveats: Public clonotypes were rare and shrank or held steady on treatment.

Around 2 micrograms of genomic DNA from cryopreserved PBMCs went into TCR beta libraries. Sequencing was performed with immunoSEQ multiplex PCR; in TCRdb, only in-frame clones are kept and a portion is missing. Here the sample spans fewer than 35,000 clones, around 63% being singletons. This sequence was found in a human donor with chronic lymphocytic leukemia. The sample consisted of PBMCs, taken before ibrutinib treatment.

The CDR3 sequence: CASSQDFGTGTPYEQYF. The CDR3, as DNA: TGCGCCAGCAGCCAAGATTTCGGGACAGGGACACCCTACGAGCAGTACTTC. V and J are TRBV4-1 and TRBJ2-7; 9 bases match TRBD1. This CDR3 contains 17 residues. V trimming: 0 bases; J trimming: 2 bases; junction bases outside the gene matches: 8. The germline V gene has CDR1 MGHRA and CDR2 YSYEKL.